This is a list of T cell receptor beta chains from one sample in a study of cytomegalovirus exposure and HLA in healthy donors. TCRdb's table, derived via immunoSEQ multiplex PCR, lists solely in-frame clones and lacks some. The table has over 150,000 clones, 86% seen once. Input material: PBMCs. These receptors were obtained from a human donor in good health. Each CDR3 is given with its conserved first and last residue.

j_call | v_call | cdr3_length | cdr3_aa
TRBJ2-5 | TRBV5-6 | 15 | CASSPLGLALETQYF
TRBJ2-5 | TRBV19 | 17 | CASNPSGRPNLQETQYF
TRBJ2-1 | TRBV11-2 | 14 | CASSLAFLYNEQFF
TRBJ1-1 | TRBV5-8 | 14 | CASSPVDLGTEAFF
TRBJ2-3 | TRBV9 | 12 | CASSAGGDTQYF
TRBJ2-5 | TRBV7-9 | 15 | CASSLGRGSQETQYF
TRBJ1-1 | TRBV7-2 | 14 | CASSSFAGNTEAFF
TRBJ1-1 | TRBV28 | 14 | CASGMTGLNTEAFF
TRBJ2-1 | TRBV7-6 | 15 | CASSLVAETYNEQFF
TRBJ2-1 | TRBV11-1 | 15 | CASSFEREKWYEQFF
TRBJ1-2 | TRBV13 | 16 | CASSSTGVRGNYGYTF
TRBJ2-3 | TRBV29-1 | 12 | CSGQELQDTQYF
TRBJ2-1 | TRBV12-5 | 18 | CASGLVRRGGSSYNEQFF
TRBJ2-7 | TRBV2 | 14 | CAIEVAGGKHEQYF
TRBJ1-5 | TRBV9 | 16 | CASSHTGAGGNQPQHF
TRBJ2-1 | TRBV5-6 | 15 | CASRKQVDSYNEQFF
TRBJ2-7 | TRBV29-1 | 15 | CSVGRDRGSSYEQYF
TRBJ2-1 | TRBV11-2 | 15 | CASSVAGQGGNEQFF
TRBJ2-7 | TRBV29-1 | 13 | CSVSLTPAYEQYF
TRBJ1-6 | TRBV27 | 14 | CASSFGGYNSPLHF
TRBJ2-7 | TRBV20-1 | 11 | CSASSGLEQYF
TRBJ1-2 | TRBV20-1 | 11 | CSAPGNYGYTF
TRBJ2-1 | TRBV5-4 | 14 | CASSLAPGYNEQFF
TRBJ2-7 | TRBV6-5 | 15 | CASSSTLRGTYEQYF
TRBJ1-2 | TRBV7-7 | 15 | CASSQRDYCWYGYTF
TRBJ2-5 | TRBV6-7 | 17 | CASSYPRLRALQETQYF
TRBJ1-3 | TRBV6-6 | 14 | CASRQGFSGNTIYF
TRBJ2-7 | TRBV19 | 15 | CASSSRTGPSYEQYF
TRBJ1-2 | TRBV10-2 | 16 | CASSESFKTGFYGYTF
TRBJ1-5 | TRBV25-1 | 15 | CASSEGDRGVQPQHF
TRBJ2-1 | TRBV6-1 | 11 | CASSNWNEQFF
TRBJ2-7 | TRBV6-1 | 12 | CASSRQAYEQYF
TRBJ1-2 | TRBV5-1 | 14 | CASSFSGGNYGYTF
TRBJ1-1 | TRBV9 | 13 | CASSVGQGTEAFF
TRBJ2-7 | TRBV6-1 | 15 | CASDPTSGSSYEQYF
TRBJ1-1 | TRBV29-1 | 16 | CSVGGGMKVGDTEAFF
TRBJ1-1 | TRBV18 | 12 | CASSPQGAEAFF
TRBJ2-1 | TRBV15 | 14 | CATSLRDSYNEQFF
TRBJ2-3 | TRBV7-7 | 12 | CASSFSADTQYF
TRBJ2-6 | TRBV2 | 12 | CASSSGANVLTF
TRBJ2-1 | TRBV19 | 14 | CASSIEGLQNEQFF
TRBJ1-1 | TRBV11-2 | 14 | CASSHGQPTTEAFF
TRBJ1-3 | TRBV7-2 | 16 | CASSLDGQNSGNTIYF
TRBJ1-1 | TRBV28 | 15 | CASSSSGAHATEAFF
TRBJ2-1 | TRBV13 | 21 | CASSLQAGGPDQGIGYNEQFF
TRBJ2-2 | TRBV4-2 | 19 | CASSHFSDRLALNTGELFF
TRBJ2-4 | TRBV29-1 | 15 | CSVEIRNKAKNIQYF
TRBJ1-4 | TRBV4-3 | 15 | CASSRQGATNEKLFF
TRBJ1-3 | TRBV2 | 16 | CASRRDRALSGNTIYF
TRBJ2-1 | TRBV2 | 15 | CASSIGQGANNEQFF
TRBJ2-7 | TRBV2 | 16 | CASSGDTGTSGYEQYF
TRBJ1-2 | TRBV5-4 | 13 | CASRGQGAPGYTF
TRBJ2-5 | TRBV6-6 | 12 | CASSYSFETQYF
TRBJ1-1 | TRBV9 | 13 | CASSPGTGLEAFF
TRBJ2-7 | TRBV27 | 16 | CASSLSRSSGVYEQYF